The clone carrying this TCR beta chain appeared a few times. As yet, its antigen is unknown. This record comes from a study of T cells after yellow fever vaccination. Study-wide context: For low cell numbers, libraries were made with SMART-Seq v4 Ultra Low Input. Study-level results: After the booster, approximately 95% of CD4 and 75% to 90% of CD8 primary-response clones were re-detected.

The CDR3 totals 16 residues. From germline, CDR1 is SGHTA and CDR2 FQGNSA. Trimming removed 5 bases from V and 3 bases from J, with 18 bases in between. Making TCR cDNA involved 5'RACE template switching, which added UMIs and a universal primer site. MiXCR, run by TCRdb on the 5' RACE reads, gives a single entry per CDR3 protein. The data show hundreds of thousands of distinct CDR3 sequences, with 12% seen just once and just under 15% held by the top ten. This receptor was obtained from a man aged 30-40 years who received the YFV17D yellow fever vaccine. The sequences come from PBMCs, collected on the day of the yellow fever booster vaccination. The chain uses TRBV7-2 and TRBJ2-3; TRBD1 or TRBD2 may be the D gene (7 bases each). In DNA, the CDR3 is TGTGCCAGCAGCAAAGGGGGCGGGGGCTCTACAGATACGCAGTATTTT. Amino acids: CASSKGGGGSTDTQYF.